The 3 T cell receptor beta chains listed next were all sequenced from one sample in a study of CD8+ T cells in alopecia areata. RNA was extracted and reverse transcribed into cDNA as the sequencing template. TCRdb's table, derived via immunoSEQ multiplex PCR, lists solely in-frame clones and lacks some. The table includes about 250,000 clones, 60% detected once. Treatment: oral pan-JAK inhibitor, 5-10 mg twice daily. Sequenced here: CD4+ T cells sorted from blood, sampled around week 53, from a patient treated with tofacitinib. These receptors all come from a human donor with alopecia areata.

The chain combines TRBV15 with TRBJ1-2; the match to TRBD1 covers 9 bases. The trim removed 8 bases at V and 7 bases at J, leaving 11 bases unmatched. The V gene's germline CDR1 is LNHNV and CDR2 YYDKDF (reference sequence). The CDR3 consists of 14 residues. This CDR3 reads CATRTGTGSPGYTF. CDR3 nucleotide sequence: TGTGCCACCCGGACGGGGACAGGGTCTCCTGGCTACACCTTC.

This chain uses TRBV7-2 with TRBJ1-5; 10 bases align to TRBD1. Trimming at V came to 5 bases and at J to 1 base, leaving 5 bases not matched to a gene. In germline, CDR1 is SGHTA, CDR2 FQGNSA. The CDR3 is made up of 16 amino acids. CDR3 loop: CASSTRQGASNQPQHF. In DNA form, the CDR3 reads TGTGCCAGCAGCACCCGACAGGGGGCGAGCAATCAGCCCCAGCATTTT.

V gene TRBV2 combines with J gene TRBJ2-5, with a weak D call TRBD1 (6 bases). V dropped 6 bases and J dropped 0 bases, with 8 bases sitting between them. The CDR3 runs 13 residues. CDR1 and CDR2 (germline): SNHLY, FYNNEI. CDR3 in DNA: TGTGCCAGCAGACAGGGAAACCAAGAGACCCAGTACTTC. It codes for CASRQGNQETQYF. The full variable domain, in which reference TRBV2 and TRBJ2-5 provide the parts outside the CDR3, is EPEVTQTPSHQVTQMGQEVILRCVPISNHLYFYWYRQILGQKVEFLVSFYNNEISEKSEIFDDQFSVERPDGSNFTLKIRSTKLEDSAMYFCASRQGNQETQYFGPGTRLLVL.